This T cell receptor (beta chain) was captured by sequencing in a study of long-term antiretroviral therapy in people with HIV. Researchers report immunoSEQ v3.0 was run at survey level. Sequencing aimed at 40,000-50,000 T-cell genomes per sample. Clones were read by immunoSEQ multiplex PCR, and TCRdb kept only the in-frame ones, dropping some. This sample carries 15,000 or so clones, approximately 81% of them seen once, and the ten largest clones take over 7.5%. The specimen was unsorted PBMCs, collected 0.3 years before starting antiretroviral therapy. This TCR came from a man aged 50 to 59 with HIV.

CDR3 amino acids: CASKRLDRASYGYTF. The CDR3 nucleotides are TGTGCCAGCAAAAGACTGGACAGGGCCTCCTATGGCTACACCTTC. This chain joins TRBV7-2 and TRBJ1-2; 8 positions match TRBD1. V gave up 7 bases and J gave up 4 bases; unmatched junction bases: 11. The germline V gene encodes CDR1 SGHTA and CDR2 FQGNSA. The CDR3 sequence is 15 residues long.